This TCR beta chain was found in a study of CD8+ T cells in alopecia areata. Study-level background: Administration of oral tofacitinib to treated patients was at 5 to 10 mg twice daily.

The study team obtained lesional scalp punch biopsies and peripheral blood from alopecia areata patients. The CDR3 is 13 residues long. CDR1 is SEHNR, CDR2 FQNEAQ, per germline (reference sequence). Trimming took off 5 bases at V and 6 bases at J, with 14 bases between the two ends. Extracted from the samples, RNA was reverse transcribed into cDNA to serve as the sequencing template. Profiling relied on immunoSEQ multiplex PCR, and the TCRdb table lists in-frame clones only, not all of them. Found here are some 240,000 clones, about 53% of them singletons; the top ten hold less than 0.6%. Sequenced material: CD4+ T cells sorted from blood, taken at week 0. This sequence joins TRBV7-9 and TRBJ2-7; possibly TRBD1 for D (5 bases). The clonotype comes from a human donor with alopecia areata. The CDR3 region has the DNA TGTGCCAGCAGCATCGACAGAGCGAGCGAGCAGTACTTC. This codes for CASSIDRASEQYF.